The 2 T cell receptor beta chains reported below all come from one sample, sequenced in a study of blood T cell repertoires in COVID-19. The method was immunoSEQ multiplex PCR; TCRdb's version includes in-frame clones alone and lacks a portion of them. Of about 42,000 clones listed, 77% are singletons. Sequencing was carried out using peripheral blood. The receptors originated from a woman in her 70s with acute or convalescent COVID-19.

This chain links TRBV5-4 with TRBJ1-2; maybe TRBD1 (5 bases). Germline lookup yields CDR1 SGHNT and CDR2 YYREEE (reference sequence). The CDR3 runs to 15 residues. The V end was cut by 0 bases, the J end by 2 bases, with 11 bases between. DNA of the CDR3: TGTGCCAGCAGCTTGGGGCAGGGTATAAACTATGGCTACACCTTC. It is translated as CASSLGQGINYGYTF.

The chain has TRBV7-3 and TRBJ1-1, with no clear D. The germline gives CDR1 SGHTA, CDR2 FQGTGA. The CDR3 is 13 amino acids. V was pared by 3 bases and J by 1 base, with 6 bases between. The chain's CDR3 is CASSFLRNTEAFF. CDR3 in DNA: TGTGCCAGCAGCTTCCTACGGAACACTGAAGCTTTCTTT.